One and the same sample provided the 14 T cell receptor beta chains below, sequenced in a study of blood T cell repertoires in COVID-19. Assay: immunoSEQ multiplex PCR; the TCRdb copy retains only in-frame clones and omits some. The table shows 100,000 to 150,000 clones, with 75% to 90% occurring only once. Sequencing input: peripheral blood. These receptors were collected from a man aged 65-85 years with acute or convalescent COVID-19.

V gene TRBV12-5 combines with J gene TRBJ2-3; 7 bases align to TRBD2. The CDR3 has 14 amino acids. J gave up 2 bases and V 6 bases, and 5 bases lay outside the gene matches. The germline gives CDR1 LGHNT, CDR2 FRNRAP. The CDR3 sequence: CASGFSGSTDTQYF. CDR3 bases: TGTGCTAGTGGATTTAGCGGGTCCACAGATACGCAGTATTTT.

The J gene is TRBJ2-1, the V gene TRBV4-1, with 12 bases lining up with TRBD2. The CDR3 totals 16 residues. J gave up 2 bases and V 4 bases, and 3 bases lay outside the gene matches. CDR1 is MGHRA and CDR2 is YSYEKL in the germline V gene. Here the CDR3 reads CASSLTSGGPYNEQFF. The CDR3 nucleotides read TGCGCCAGCAGCCTTACTAGCGGGGGGCCCTACAATGAGCAGTTCTTC.

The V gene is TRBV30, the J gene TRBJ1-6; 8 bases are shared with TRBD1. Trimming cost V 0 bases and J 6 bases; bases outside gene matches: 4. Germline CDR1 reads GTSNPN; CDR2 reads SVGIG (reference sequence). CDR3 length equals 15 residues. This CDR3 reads CAWSVGQGANSPLHF. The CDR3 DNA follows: TGTGCCTGGAGTGTAGGCCAGGGGGCTAATTCACCCCTCCACTTT.

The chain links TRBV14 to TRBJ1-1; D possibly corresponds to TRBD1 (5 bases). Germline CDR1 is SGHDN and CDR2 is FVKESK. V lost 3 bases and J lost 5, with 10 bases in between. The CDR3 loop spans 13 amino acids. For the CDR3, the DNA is TGTGCCAGCAGCCAGGCCAGGGTGACTGAAGCTTTCTTT. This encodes CASSQARVTEAFF.

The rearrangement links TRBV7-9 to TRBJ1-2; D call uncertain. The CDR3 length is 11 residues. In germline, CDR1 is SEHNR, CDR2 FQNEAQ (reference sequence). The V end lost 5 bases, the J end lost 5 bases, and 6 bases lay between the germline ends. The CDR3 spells CASSLTYGYTF. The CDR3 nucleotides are TGTGCCAGCAGCCTGACTTATGGCTACACCTTC.

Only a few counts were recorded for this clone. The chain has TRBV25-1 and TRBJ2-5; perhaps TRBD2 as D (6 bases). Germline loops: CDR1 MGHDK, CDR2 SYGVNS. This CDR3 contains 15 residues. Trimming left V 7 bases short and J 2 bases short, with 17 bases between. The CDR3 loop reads CASTPTGTSQETQYF. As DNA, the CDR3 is TGTGCCAGCACACCGACCGGGACTTCTCAAGAGACCCAGTACTTC.

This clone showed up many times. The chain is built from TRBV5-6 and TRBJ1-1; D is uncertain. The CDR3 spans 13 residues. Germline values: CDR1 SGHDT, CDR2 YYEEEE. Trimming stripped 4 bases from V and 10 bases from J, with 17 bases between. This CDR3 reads CASSPTTLGAAFF. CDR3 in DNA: TGTGCCAGCAGCCCGACGACCCTGGGAGCAGCTTTCTTT.

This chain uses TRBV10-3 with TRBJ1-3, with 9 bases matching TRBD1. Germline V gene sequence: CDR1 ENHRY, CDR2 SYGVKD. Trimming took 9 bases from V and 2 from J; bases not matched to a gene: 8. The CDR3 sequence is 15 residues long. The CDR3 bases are TGTGCCATTCGACGGGGGGACAGGGCTGGAAACACCATATATTTT. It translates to CAIRRGDRAGNTIYF.

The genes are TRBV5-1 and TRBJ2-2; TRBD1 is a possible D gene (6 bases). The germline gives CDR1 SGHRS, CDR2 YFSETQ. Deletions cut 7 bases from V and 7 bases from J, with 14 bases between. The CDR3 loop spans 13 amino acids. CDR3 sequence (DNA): TGCGCCAGCTTCCAGGGGCCGGGCGGGGAGCTGTTTTTT. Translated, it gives CASFQGPGGELFF. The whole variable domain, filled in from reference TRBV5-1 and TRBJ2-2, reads KAGVTQTPRYLIKTRGQQVTLSCSPISGHRSVSWYQQTPGQGLQFLFEYFSETQRNKGNFPGRFSGRQFSNSRSEMNVSTLELGDSALYLCASFQGPGGELFFGEGSRLTVL.

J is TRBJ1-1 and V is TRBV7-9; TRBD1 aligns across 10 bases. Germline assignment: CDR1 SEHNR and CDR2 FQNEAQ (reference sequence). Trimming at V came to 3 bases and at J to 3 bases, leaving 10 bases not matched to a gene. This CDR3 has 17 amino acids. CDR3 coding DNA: TGTGCCAGCAGCTTCGGGACAGGGGCGCGAGGGGACACTGAAGCTTTCTTT. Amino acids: CASSFGTGARGDTEAFF.

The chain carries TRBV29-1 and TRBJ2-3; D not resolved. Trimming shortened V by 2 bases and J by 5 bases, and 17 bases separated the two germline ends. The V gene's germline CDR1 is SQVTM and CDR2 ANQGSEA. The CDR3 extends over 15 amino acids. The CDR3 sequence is CSVEPFRGPGDTQYF. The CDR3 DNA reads TGCAGCGTTGAACCTTTCCGTGGCCCGGGAGATACGCAGTATTTT.

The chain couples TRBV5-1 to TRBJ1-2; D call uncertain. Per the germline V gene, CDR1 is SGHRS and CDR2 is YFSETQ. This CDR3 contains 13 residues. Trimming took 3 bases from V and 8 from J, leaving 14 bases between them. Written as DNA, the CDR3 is TGCGCCAGCAGCTCGGGATTAGGAGGAGGCTACACCTTC. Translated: CASSSGLGGGYTF.

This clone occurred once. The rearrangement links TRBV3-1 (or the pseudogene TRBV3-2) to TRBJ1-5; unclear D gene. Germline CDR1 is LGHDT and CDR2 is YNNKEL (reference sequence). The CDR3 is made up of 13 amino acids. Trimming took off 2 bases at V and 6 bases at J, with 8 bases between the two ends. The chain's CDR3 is CASSQLSSQPQHF. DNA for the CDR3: TGTGCCAGCAGCCAATTGAGTAGTCAGCCCCAGCATTTT.

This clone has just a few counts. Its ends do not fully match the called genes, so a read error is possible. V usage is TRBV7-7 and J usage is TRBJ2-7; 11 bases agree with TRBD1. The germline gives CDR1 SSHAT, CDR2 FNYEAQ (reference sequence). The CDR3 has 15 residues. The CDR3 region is CASSPSGTGGSVQYF. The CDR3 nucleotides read TGTGCTAGCAGCCCATCCGGGACAGGGGGGTCTGTGCAGTACTTC.